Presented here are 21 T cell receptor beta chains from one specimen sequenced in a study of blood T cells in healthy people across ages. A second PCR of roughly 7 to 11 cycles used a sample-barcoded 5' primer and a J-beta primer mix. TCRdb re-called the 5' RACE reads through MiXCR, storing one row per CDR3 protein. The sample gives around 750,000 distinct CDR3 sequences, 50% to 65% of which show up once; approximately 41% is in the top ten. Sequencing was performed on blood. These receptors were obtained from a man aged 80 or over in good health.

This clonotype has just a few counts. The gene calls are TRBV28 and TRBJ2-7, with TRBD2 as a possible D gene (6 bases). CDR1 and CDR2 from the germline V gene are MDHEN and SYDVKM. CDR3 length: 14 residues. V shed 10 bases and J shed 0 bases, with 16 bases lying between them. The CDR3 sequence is CATNVGGSSYEQYF. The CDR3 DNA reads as TGTGCCACCAACGTGGGGGGTAGCTCCTACGAGCAGTACTTC.

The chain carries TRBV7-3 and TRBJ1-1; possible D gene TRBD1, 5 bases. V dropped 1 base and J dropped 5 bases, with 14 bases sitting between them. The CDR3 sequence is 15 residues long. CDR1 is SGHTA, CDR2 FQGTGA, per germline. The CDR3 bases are TGTGCCAGCAGCTTAATCGGGTCAGGGAGGACTGAAGCTTTCTTT. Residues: CASSLIGSGRTEAFF.

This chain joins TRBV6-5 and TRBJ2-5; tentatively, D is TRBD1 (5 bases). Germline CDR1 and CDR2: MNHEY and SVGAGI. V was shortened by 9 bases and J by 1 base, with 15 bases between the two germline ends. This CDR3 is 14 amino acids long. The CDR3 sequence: CASTQGALQETQYF. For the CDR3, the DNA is TGTGCCAGTACCCAGGGCGCCCTCCAAGAGACCCAGTACTTC.

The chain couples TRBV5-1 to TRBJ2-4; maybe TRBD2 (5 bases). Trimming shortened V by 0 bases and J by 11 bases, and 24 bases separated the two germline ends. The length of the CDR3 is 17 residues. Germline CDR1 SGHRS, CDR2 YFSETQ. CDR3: CASSLGTDPLIQRFQYF. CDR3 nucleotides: TGCGCCAGCAGCTTGGGTACGGATCCTCTTATTCAGCGGTTTCAGTACTTC.

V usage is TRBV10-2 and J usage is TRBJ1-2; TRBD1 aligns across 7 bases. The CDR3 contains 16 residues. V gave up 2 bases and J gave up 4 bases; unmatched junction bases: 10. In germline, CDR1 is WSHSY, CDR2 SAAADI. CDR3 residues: CASSETRGSGAYGYTF. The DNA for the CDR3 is TGCGCCAGCAGTGAGACCAGGGGGAGCGGGGCCTATGGCTACACCTTC.

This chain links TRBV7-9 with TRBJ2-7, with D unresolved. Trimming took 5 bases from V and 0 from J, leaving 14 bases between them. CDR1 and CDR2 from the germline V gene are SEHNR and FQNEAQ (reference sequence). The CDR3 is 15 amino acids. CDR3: CASSAGYASSYEQYF. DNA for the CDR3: TGTGCCAGCAGCGCAGGATACGCCAGCTCCTACGAGCAGTACTTC.

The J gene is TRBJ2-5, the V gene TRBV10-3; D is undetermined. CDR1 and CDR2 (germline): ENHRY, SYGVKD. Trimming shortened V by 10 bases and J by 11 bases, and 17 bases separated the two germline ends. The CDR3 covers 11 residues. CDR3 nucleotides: TGTGCCACCAAAGGCCCCAATGAGCAGTACTTC. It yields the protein CATKGPNEQYF.

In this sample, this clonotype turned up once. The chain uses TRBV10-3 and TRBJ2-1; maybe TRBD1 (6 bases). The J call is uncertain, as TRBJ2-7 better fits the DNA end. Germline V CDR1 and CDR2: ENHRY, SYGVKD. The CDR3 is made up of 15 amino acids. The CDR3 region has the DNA TGTGCCATCAGTGACCCATCTGGGGGCATTTACGAGCAGTACTTC. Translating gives CAISDPSGGIYEQYF.

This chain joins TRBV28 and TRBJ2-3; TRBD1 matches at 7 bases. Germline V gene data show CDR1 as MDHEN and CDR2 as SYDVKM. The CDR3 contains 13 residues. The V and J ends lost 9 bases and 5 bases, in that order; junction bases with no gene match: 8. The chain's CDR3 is CASRGPLGDTQYF. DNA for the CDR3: TGTGCCAGTAGGGGGCCCCTGGGAGATACGCAGTATTTT.

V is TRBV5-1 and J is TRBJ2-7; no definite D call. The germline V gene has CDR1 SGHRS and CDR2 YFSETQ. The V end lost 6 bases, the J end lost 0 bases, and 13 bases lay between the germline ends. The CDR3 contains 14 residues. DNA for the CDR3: TGCGCCAGCATGGGTAGGGAAGGCTCCTACGAGCAGTACTTC. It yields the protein CASMGREGSYEQYF.

CDR3 residues: CASSKASTVPSPLHF. The DNA for the CDR3 is TGTGCCAGCAGCAAAGCTTCAACGGTTCCTTCACCCCTCCACTTT. The chain is built from TRBV21-1 and TRBJ1-6. TRBV21-1 is marked as a pseudogene. The CDR3 runs to 15 residues.

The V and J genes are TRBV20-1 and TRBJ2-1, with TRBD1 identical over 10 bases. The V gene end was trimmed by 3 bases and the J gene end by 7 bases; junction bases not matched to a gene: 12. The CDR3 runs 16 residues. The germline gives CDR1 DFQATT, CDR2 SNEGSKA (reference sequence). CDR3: CSASSADRGRGNEQFF. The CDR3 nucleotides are TGCAGTGCTAGTTCAGCCGACAGGGGGCGAGGGAATGAGCAGTTCTTC.

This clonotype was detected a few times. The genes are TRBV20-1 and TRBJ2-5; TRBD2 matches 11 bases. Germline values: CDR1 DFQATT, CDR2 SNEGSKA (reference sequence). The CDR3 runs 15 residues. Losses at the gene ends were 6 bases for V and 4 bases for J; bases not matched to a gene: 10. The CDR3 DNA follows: TGCAGTGCCCTGCCAACTAGCGGGAGAGGAGAGACCCAGTACTTC. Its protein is CSALPTSGRGETQYF.

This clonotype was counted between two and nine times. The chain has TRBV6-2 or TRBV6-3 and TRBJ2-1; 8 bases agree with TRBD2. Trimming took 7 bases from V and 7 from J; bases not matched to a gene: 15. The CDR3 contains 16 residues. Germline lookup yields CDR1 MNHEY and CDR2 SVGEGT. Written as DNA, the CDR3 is TGTGCCAGCACCGCCAGGGACGGGAGGGCCAGGAATGAGCAGTTCTTC. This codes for CASTARDGRARNEQFF.

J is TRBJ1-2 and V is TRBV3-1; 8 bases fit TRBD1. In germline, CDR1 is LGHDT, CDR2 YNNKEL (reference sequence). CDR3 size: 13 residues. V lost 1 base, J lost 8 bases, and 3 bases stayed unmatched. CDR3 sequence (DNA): TGTGCCAGCAGCCAAGTCCGGGACAGGGGCTACACCTTC. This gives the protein CASSQVRDRGYTF.

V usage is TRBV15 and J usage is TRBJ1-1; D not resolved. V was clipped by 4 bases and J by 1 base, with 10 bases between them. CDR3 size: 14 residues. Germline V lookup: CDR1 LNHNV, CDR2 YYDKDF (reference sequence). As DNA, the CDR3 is TGTGCCACCAGCAAATACGGACGGAACACTGAAGCTTTCTTT. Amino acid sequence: CATSKYGRNTEAFF.

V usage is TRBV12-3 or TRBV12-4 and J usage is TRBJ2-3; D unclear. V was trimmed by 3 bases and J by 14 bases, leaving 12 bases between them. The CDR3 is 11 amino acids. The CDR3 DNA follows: TGTGCCAGCAGTTTGATTGGATACGCGTATTTT. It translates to CASSLIGYAYF.

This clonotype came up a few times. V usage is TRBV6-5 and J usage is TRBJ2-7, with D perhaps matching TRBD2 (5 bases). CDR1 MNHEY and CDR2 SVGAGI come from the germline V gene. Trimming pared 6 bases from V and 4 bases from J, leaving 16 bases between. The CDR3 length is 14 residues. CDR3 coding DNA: TGTGCCAGCAGCCAACCGGAGGCCCCATACGAGCAGTACTTC. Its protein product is CASSQPEAPYEQYF.

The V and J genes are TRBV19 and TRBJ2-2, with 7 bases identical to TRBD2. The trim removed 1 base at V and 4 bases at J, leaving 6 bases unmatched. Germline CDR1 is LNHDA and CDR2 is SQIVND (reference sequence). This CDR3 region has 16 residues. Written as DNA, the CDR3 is TGTGCCAGTAGTATAGTCGCCCCGGGAGGCACCGGGGAGCTGTTTTTT. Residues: CASSIVAPGGTGELFF.

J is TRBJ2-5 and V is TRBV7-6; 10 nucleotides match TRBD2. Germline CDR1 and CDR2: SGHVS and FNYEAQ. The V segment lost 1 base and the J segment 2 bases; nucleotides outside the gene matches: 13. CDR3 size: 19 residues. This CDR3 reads CASSLGVAGGFGSQETQYF. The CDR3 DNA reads TGTGCCAGCAGCTTAGGGGTAGCGGGAGGCTTCGGCTCACAAGAGACCCAGTACTTC. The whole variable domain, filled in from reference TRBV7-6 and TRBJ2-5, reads GAGVSQSPRYKVTKRGQDVALRCDPISGHVSLYWYRQALGQGPEFLTYFNYEAQQDKSGLPNDRFSAERPEGSISTLTIQRTEQRDSAMYRCASSLGVAGGFGSQETQYFGPGTRLLVL.

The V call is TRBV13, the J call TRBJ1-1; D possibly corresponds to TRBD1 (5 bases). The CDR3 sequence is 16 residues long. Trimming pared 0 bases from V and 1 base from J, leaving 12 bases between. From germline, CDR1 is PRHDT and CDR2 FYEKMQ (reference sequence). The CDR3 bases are TGTGCCAGCAGCTTAGGAGCCCCAGGGCAGAACACTGAAGCTTTCTTT. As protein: CASSLGAPGQNTEAFF.